These T cell receptor beta chains were read from a single sample in a study of cytomegalovirus exposure and HLA in healthy donors. Produced via immunoSEQ multiplex PCR; TCRdb's table is partial and in-frame only. The repertoire holds 90,000 to 120,000 clones, 65% to 80% seen once, with 4.2% in the top ten. The sample taken for sequencing was PBMCs. The receptors come from a male donor in good health and CMV-seronegative. The CDR3 runs from the conserved cysteine through the conserved F or W. The D gene is left open where the match is weak. Some rows have no size entry. The others give once, few or many, or a class for an expanded clone.

j_gene | v_gene | abundance | d_gene | CDR3aa | CDR3nt
TRBJ1-2 | TRBV15 | NA | TRBD1 | CATSRGQSGYTF | TGTGCCACCAGCAGGGGACAGTCTGGCTACACCTTC
TRBJ2-3 | TRBV5-6 | few | TRBD2 | CASTNWGGTTDTQYF | TGTGCCAGCACCAACTGGGGGGGGACCACAGATACGCAGTATTTT
TRBJ2-3 | TRBV28 | once | TRBD1 | CASSLGPDRGLTDTQYF | TGTGCCAGCAGTTTAGGGCCGGACAGGGGTTTAACAGATACGCAGTATTTT
TRBJ1-4 | TRBV29-1 | NA | NA | CSVAGGNEKLFF | TGCAGCGTTGCCGGGGGAAATGAAAAACTGTTTTTT
TRBJ1-4 | TRBV25-1 | few | NA | CASRTGNEKLFF | TGTGCCAGCAGGACAGGAAATGAAAAACTGTTTTTT
TRBJ2-5 | TRBV2 | NA | TRBD2 | CASRKGLSGSWEQYF | TGTGCCAGCAGGAAGGGTCTTAGCGGGAGTTGGGAGCAGTACTTC
TRBJ2-2 | TRBV25-1 | NA | NA | CASSPGTLNTGELFF | TGTGCCAGCAGCCCCGGGACATTGAACACCGGGGAGCTGTTTTTT
TRBJ2-5 | TRBV27 | few | TRBD1 | CASRSTKDRVETQYF | TGTGCCAGCAGATCTACCAAGGACAGGGTAGAGACCCAGTACTTC
TRBJ2-1 | TRBV29-1 | NA | TRBD2 | CSVGGRNGNEQFF | TGCAGCGTTGGCGGGAGAAACGGGAATGAGCAGTTCTTC
TRBJ1-1 | TRBV14 | NA | NA | CASSQPGMNTEAFF | TGTGCCAGCAGCCAACCGGGAATGAACACTGAAGCTTTCTTT
TRBJ2-5 | TRBV4-2 | NA | TRBD2 | CASSQVSGSRETQYF | TGTGCCAGCAGCCAAGTAAGCGGGAGTAGGGAGACCCAGTACTTC
TRBJ1-5 | TRBV28 | NA | TRBD1 | CASRSRQGEGNQPQHF | TGTGCCAGCAGATCCCGACAGGGGGAAGGCAATCAGCCCCAGCATTTT
TRBJ2-7 | TRBV9 | NA | TRBD2 | CASSPTGRGEQYF | TGTGCCAGCAGCCCCACCGGGAGGGGGGAGCAGTACTTC
TRBJ1-1 | TRBV28 | NA | TRBD1 | CASRRTGGGVSMNTEAFF | TGTGCCAGCAGGCGGACAGGGGGAGGGGTCAGTATGAACACTGAAGCTTTCTTT
TRBJ2-1 | TRBV18 | NA | TRBD1 | CASSPAGQGFNEQFF | TGTGCCAGCTCACCAGCGGGACAGGGATTCAATGAGCAGTTCTTC
TRBJ2-3 | TRBV10-3 | NA | NA | CAIRRGIAASTDTQYF | TGTGCCATCAGGAGAGGGATTGCAGCAAGCACAGATACGCAGTATTTT
TRBJ1-2 | TRBV14 | once | TRBD1 | CASSHPGQGPPDYGYTF | TGTGCCAGCAGCCATCCGGGACAGGGGCCTCCTGACTATGGCTACACCTTC
TRBJ2-7 | TRBV5-4 | NA | NA | CASSFPGSNEQYF | TGTGCCAGCAGCTTCCCCGGGAGCAACGAGCAGTACTTC
TRBJ1-1 | TRBV6-6 | NA | NA | CASSQQGPEAFF | TGTGCCAGCAGTCAACAGGGACCTGAAGCTTTCTTT
TRBJ2-1 | TRBV19 | NA | TRBD2 | CASSIGRGTSYNEQFF | TGTGCCAGTAGTATAGGACGCGGGACTAGTTACAATGAGCAGTTCTTC
TRBJ1-1 | TRBV6-1 | few | TRBD1 | CASSKGTGVNTEAFF | TGTGCCAGCAGTAAGGGGACAGGGGTGAACACTGAAGCTTTCTTT
TRBJ2-5 | TRBV6-6 | once | TRBD1 | CASSPGTGAKETQYF | TGTGCCAGTTCCCCCGGGACAGGGGCAAAAGAGACCCAGTACTTC
TRBJ2-7 | TRBV7-9 | NA | NA | CASSFAGSANYEQYF | TGTGCCAGCAGCTTTGCAGGGTCGGCCAACTACGAGCAGTACTTC
TRBJ2-7 | TRBV7-2 | NA | TRBD2 | CASSLDAGVTYEQYF | TGTGCCAGCAGCTTAGACGCGGGGGTGACCTACGAGCAGTACTTC
TRBJ1-1 | TRBV5-4 | NA | NA | CASSSSPGDSTEAFF | TGTGCCAGCAGCTCGAGTCCAGGGGATTCGACTGAAGCTTTCTTT
TRBJ2-1 | TRBV7-3 | NA | NA | CASSQLPSPSYNEQFF | TGTGCCAGCAGCCAACTACCCTCGCCATCCTACAATGAGCAGTTCTTC
TRBJ2-3 | TRBV11-2 | NA | NA | CASSLEIREWIDTQYF | TGTGCCAGCAGCTTAGAGATCCGGGAGTGGATAGATACGCAGTATTTT
TRBJ2-3 | TRBV15 | NA | TRBD2 | CATSREESGSDDTQYF | TGTGCCACCAGCAGAGAGGAGAGCGGGAGTGACGATACGCAGTATTTT
TRBJ2-4 | TRBV5-1 | NA | TRBD2 | CASSFLAGGTKNIQYF | TGCGCCAGCAGCTTCCTAGCGGGAGGGACCAAAAACATTCAGTACTTC
TRBJ2-2 | TRBV7-2 | NA | NA | CASSLNMPSIPGELFF | TGTGCCAGCAGCTTAAACATGCCCTCAATTCCCGGGGAGCTGTTTTTT
TRBJ2-1 | TRBV28 | NA | NA | CASSFASGSYNEQFF | TGTGCCAGCAGTTTTGCCAGCGGTTCCTACAATGAGCAGTTCTTC
TRBJ2-5 | TRBV5-1 | NA | TRBD2 | CASSRTRGREYQETQYF | TGCGCCAGCAGCCGTACCAGAGGGCGGGAGTACCAAGAGACCCAGTACTTC
TRBJ2-1 | TRBV10-3 | NA | NA | CAISGYTGLSYNEQFF | TGTGCCATCAGTGGGTACACAGGTCTCTCCTACAATGAGCAGTTCTTC
TRBJ2-7 | TRBV7-8 | NA | NA | CASSLAGSTYEQYF | TGTGCCAGCAGCTTAGCGGGCTCAACCTACGAGCAGTACTTC
TRBJ2-7 | TRBV28 | NA | TRBD2 | CASSQLAGSSYEQYF | TGTGCCAGCAGCCAACTAGCGGGGAGCTCCTACGAGCAGTACTTC
TRBJ2-1 | TRBV9 | NA | TRBD2 | CASSLSGIEWNEQFF | TGTGCCAGCAGCCTTAGCGGGATCGAGTGGAATGAGCAGTTCTTC
TRBJ2-2 | TRBV2 | once | NA | CASSILATLDGELFF | TGTGCCAGCAGTATTCTAGCGACCCTTGATGGGGAGCTGTTTTTT
TRBJ2-7 | TRBV5-4 | NA | NA | CASSLGQMTGSYEQYF | TGTGCCAGCAGCTTGGGCCAAATGACAGGCTCCTACGAGCAGTACTTC
TRBJ2-7 | TRBV4-1 | once | NA | CASSQDFSREQYF | TGCGCCAGCAGCCAGGACTTTTCGAGGGAGCAGTACTTC
TRBJ1-4 | TRBV6-1 | NA | NA | CASSAGGEKLFF | TGTGCCAGCAGTGCGGGGGGTGAAAAACTGTTTTTT
TRBJ2-3 | TRBV15 | NA | NA | CATSIQTFTDTQYF | TGTGCCACCAGCATCCAGACTTTCACAGATACGCAGTATTTT